This T cell receptor (beta chain) was recorded in a study of patients and donors after allogeneic stem cell transplantation. One entry per CDR3 protein results from TCRdb running MiXCR on the RT-PCR reads. In the table there are approximately 200,000 distinct CDR3 sequences, 11% to 15% of which are singletons. There are 14 residues in the CDR3. V lost 7 bases to trimming and J lost 5 bases, with 18 bases between them. This sequence joins TRBV12-3 or TRBV12-4 and TRBJ2-7; D is perhaps TRBD2 (6 bases). Sequenced material: blood, either unsorted or a sorted T cell fraction (not recorded which). The sequence derives from a human donor who was either an allogeneic HSCT recipient or a stem cell or donor lymphocyte infusion donor (not recorded which). It is not recorded whose cells these are; they may come from a transplant donor. CDR3 coding DNA: TGTGCCAGCACTCCAAGTGGGGGGTTCCACGAGCAGTACTTC. Residues: CASTPSGGFHEQYF.